One TCR beta chain is described in this entry. The antigen is not known. Germline lookup yields CDR1 MGHRA and CDR2 YSYEKL. This CDR3 spans 17 amino acids. V was cut by 1 base and J by 1 base, with 14 bases left in between. Produced via immunoSEQ multiplex PCR; TCRdb's table is partial and in-frame only. Of about 100,000 clones listed, 90% are singletons. The data derive from a study of OX40 agonist ivuxolimab in advanced cancers. Overall study results and limits: Clones of CD4+ and CD8+ blood T cells grew by week 6 at doses of 0.1 to 3.0 mg/kg. Partial responders at 0.1-3.0 mg/kg had among the lowest clonal expansion.

Systemic immunosuppression or autoimmune disease history was grounds to exclude patients. Blood was sampled at baseline, cycle 4 day 1, and cycle 7 day 1. The receptor was isolated from an adult with an advanced solid tumor such as melanoma, head and neck, liver or kidney cancer. J is TRBJ1-5 and V is TRBV4-1, with D perhaps matching TRBD1 (5 bases). The specimen was CD4+ or CD8+ T cells sorted from blood, collected in a trial of the OX40 agonist ivuxolimab. The CDR3 DNA reads as TGCGCCAGCAGCCAAGTTCGGGCAGGGTTGAGCAATCAGCCCCAGCATTTT. Its translation: CASSQVRAGLSNQPQHF.